The 4 T cell receptor beta chains below all came from one sample that was sequenced in a study of blood T cell repertoires in COVID-19. The data were produced by immunoSEQ multiplex PCR, yet TCRdb's version contains in-frame clones alone and is incomplete. The table includes 180,000 or so clones, around nine tenths detected once. Sequenced input: peripheral blood. These receptors all stem from a man aged 18 to 29 with active or convalescent COVID-19.

V gene TRBV6-5 combines with J gene TRBJ2-1; possible D gene TRBD2, 5 bases. Germline CDR1 MNHEY, CDR2 SVGAGI. V shed 0 bases and J shed 7 bases, with 7 bases lying between them. The length of the CDR3 is 13 residues. The CDR3 bases are TGTGCCAGCAGTTACTCGAAGCGGAATGAGCAGTTCTTC. It translates to CASSYSKRNEQFF.

In its sample, this clone was seen a few times. The genes are TRBV6-2 or TRBV6-3 and TRBJ2-1; 10 bases line up with TRBD2. Germline CDR1 reads MNHEY; CDR2 reads SVGEGT. The CDR3 spans 14 residues. V lost 5 bases to trimming and J lost 6 bases; unmatched junction nucleotides: 4. Written as DNA, the CDR3 is TGTGCCAGCAGTACGCTAGCGGGAGTCAATGAGCAGTTCTTC. Encoded protein: CASSTLAGVNEQFF.

The rearrangement uses TRBV7-2 and TRBJ1-3; no definite D call. The CDR3 is 15 residues long. Germline lookup yields CDR1 SGHTA and CDR2 FQGNSA. Trimming removed 5 bases from V and 0 bases from J, with 11 bases in between. CDR3 loop: CASSLQIISGNTIYF. Here the CDR3 DNA reads TGTGCCAGCAGCCTACAGATTATCTCTGGAAACACCATATATTTT.

This chain uses TRBV5-1 with TRBJ1-2; 9 nucleotides match TRBD1. The CDR3 totals 18 residues. Germline loops: CDR1 SGHRS, CDR2 YFSETQ. After removal of 2 bases from V and 6 bases from J, the junction contained 17 bases not matched to a gene. CDR3 amino acids: CASSFENPGQGQIDGYTF. CDR3 nucleotides: TGCGCCAGCAGCTTTGAAAATCCGGGACAGGGTCAGATTGATGGCTACACCTTC.